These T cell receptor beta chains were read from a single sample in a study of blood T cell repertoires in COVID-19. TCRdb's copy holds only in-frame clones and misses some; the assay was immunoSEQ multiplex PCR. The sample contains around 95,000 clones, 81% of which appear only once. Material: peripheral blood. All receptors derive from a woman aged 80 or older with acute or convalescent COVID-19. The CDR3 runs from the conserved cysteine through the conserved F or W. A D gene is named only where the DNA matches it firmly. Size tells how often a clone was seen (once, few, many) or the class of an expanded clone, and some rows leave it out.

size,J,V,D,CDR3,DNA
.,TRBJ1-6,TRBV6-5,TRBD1,CASVGQGRRNSPLHF,TGTGCCAGCGTGGGACAGGGGCGTCGAAATTCACCCCTCCACTTT
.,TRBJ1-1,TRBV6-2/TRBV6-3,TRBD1,CASSYSTGGTEAFF,TGTGCCAGCAGTTACTCGACAGGGGGCACTGAAGCTTTCTTT
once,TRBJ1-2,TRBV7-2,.,CASTLLLLNYGYTF,TGTGCCAGCACCCTCCTCCTACTAAACTATGGCTACACCTTC
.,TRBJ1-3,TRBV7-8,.,CASSLGGGGNTIYF,TGTGCCAGCAGCTTAGGGGGAGGTGGAAACACCATATATTTT
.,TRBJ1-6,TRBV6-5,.,CASSPQGVVGPPLHF,TGTGCCAGCAGTCCCCAAGGAGTGGTAGGTCCACCCCTCCACTTT
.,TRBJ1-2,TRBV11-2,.,CASSLDRVYGYTF,TGTGCCAGCAGCTTAGACAGGGTCTATGGCTACACCTTC
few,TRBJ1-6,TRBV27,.,CASSFLVRAYNSPLHF,TGTGCCAGCAGTTTCTTGGTCAGGGCCTATAATTCACCCCTCCACTTT
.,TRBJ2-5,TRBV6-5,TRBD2,CASRTSGGQETQYF,TGTGCCAGCAGAACTAGCGGGGGCCAAGAGACCCAGTACTTC
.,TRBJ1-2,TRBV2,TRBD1,CASSPDRGAYYGYTF,TGTGCCAGCAGCCCGGACAGGGGGGCCTACTATGGCTACACCTTC
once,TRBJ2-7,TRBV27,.,CASSFREGDEQYF,TGTGCCAGCAGTTTTCGAGAGGGGGACGAGCAGTACTTC
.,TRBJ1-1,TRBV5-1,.,CASRKTEGATEAFF,TGCGCCAGCAGAAAGACGGAGGGCGCAACTGAAGCTTTCTTT
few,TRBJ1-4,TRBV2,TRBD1,CASSARHSGQGDEKLFF,TGTGCCAGCAGCGCCCGCCACTCGGGACAGGGCGATGAAAAACTGTTTTTT
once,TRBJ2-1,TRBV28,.,CASSFRAGQYEQFF,TGTGCCAGCAGTTTCAGGGCCGGACAATATGAGCAGTTCTTC
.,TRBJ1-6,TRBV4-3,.,CASSLRQTNSPLHF,TGCGCCAGCAGCCTCCGACAGACTAATTCACCCCTCCACTTT
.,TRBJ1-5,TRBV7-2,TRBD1,CASSPGQNQPQHF,TGTGCCAGCAGCCCGGGACAGAATCAGCCCCAGCATTTT
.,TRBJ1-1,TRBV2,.,CASSRRTENTEAFF,TGTGCCAGCAGTCGGAGGACGGAGAACACTGAAGCTTTCTTT
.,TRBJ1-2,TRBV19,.,CASSMMEFVAQGSHYGYTF,TGTGCCAGTAGTATGATGGAGTTTGTAGCGCAGGGGTCCCACTATGGCTACACCTTC
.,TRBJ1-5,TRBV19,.,CASSTLDSLTQPQHF,TGTGCCAGTAGTACCCTCGACAGTTTGACTCAGCCCCAGCATTTT
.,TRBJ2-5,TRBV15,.,CATSMEGGETQYF,TGTGCCACCAGCATGGAGGGTGGAGAGACCCAGTACTTC
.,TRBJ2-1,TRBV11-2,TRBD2,CASSVIAGGPSYNEQFF,TGTGCCAGCAGCGTCATAGCGGGGGGGCCGTCTTACAATGAGCAGTTCTTC
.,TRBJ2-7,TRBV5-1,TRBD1,CASSPRSGTGDYEQYF,TGCGCCAGCAGCCCCCGTTCCGGGACAGGGGACTACGAGCAGTACTTC
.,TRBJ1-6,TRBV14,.,CASSPPGGYNSPLHF,TGTGCCAGCAGCCCCCCGGGGGGGTATAATTCACCCCTCCACTTT
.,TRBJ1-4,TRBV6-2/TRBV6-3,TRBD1,CASIPRDRSEKLFF,TGTGCCAGCATCCCCCGGGACAGGAGTGAAAAACTGTTTTTT
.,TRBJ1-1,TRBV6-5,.,CASSPGTLAFF,TGTGCCAGCAGCCCCGGGACACTGGCTTTCTTT
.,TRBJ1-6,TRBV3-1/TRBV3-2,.,CASSPRGAVGSPLHF,TGTGCCAGCAGTCCCCGTGGGGCTGTCGGTTCACCCCTCCACTTT
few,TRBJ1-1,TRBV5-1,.,CASSLFQGSEAFF,TGCGCCAGCAGCTTGTTTCAGGGTTCCGAAGCTTTCTTT
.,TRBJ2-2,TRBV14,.,CASSLGTGELFF,TGTGCCAGCAGCCTCGGGACCGGGGAGCTGTTTTTT
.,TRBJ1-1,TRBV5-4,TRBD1,CASSGSLQGAMTEAFF,TGTGCCAGCAGCGGGTCGCTACAGGGGGCGATGACTGAAGCTTTCTTT
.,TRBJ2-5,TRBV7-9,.,CASSSTTGQETQYF,TGTGCCAGCAGCTCGACGACAGGTCAGGAGACCCAGTACTTC
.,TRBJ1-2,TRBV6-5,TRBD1,CASRRDRGGYGYTF,TGTGCCAGCAGGAGGGACAGGGGAGGCTATGGCTACACCTTC
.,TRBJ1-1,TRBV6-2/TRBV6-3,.,CASSYDSSMNTEAFF,TGTGCCAGCAGTTACGACAGTTCCATGAACACTGAAGCTTTCTTT
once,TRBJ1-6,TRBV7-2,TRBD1,CASSLRQGNSPLHF,TGTGCCAGCAGCTTACGACAGGGCAATTCACCCCTCCACTTT
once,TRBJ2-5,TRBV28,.,CASSLNRPFQETQYF,TGTGCCAGCAGTTTAAACAGACCCTTCCAAGAGACCCAGTACTTC
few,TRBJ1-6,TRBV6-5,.,CASRGSNSPLHF,TGTGCCAGCCGGGGTTCGAATTCACCCCTCCACTTT
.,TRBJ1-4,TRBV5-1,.,CASSLVQGEEKLFF,TGCGCCAGCAGCTTGGTACAGGGAGAAGAAAAACTGTTTTTT
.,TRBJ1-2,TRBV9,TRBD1,CASSARQGAYGYTF,TGTGCCAGCAGCGCCCGACAGGGGGCCTATGGCTACACCTTC
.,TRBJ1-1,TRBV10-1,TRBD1,CASSEFGQGRNTEAFF,TGCGCCAGCAGTGAGTTTGGACAGGGGAGGAACACTGAAGCTTTCTTT
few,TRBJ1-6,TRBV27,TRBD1,CASSLRQGSYNSPLHF,TGTGCCAGCAGCCTAAGACAGGGCTCGTATAATTCACCCCTCCACTTT
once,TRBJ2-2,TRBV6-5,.,CASSQGPGELFF,TGTGCCAGCAGTCAGGGTCCCGGGGAGCTGTTTTTT
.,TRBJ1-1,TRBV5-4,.,CASSLDQGNTEAFF,TGTGCCAGCAGCTTGGATCAGGGAAACACTGAAGCTTTCTTT
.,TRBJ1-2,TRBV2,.,CASTRVPFNYGYTF,TGTGCCAGCACGCGGGTTCCGTTCAACTATGGCTACACCTTC
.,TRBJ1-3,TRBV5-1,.,CASSFEANAGNTIYF,TGCGCCAGCAGCTTCGAGGCCAATGCCGGAAACACCATATATTTT
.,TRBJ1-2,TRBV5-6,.,CASTLDPNRQYGYTF,TGTGCCAGCACCCTGGACCCCAATAGACAGTATGGCTACACCTTC
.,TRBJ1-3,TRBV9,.,CASSVGKGTLGNTIYF,TGTGCCAGCAGCGTAGGTAAAGGGACACTGGGAAACACCATATATTTT
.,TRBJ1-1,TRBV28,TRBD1,CASSPSTGASYRGAFF,TGTGCCAGCAGTCCATCGACAGGGGCCTCCTATCGGGGAGCTTTCTTT
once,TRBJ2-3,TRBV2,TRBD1,CASIQGGRPDTQYF,TGTGCCAGCATCCAAGGGGGCAGACCAGATACGCAGTATTTT
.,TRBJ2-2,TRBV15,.,CATSRDVAGGAGTGELFF,TGTGCCACCAGCAGAGATGTCGCCGGCGGGGCGGGCACCGGGGAGCTGTTTTTT
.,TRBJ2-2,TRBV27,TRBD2,CASSLAGGPNGELFF,TGTGCCAGCAGCTTAGCGGGGGGGCCGAACGGGGAGCTGTTTTTT
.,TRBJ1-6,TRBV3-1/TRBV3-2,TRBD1,CASSLGQENSPLHF,TGTGCCAGCAGCCTAGGACAGGAAAATTCACCCCTCCACTTT
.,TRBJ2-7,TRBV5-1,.,CASSLEAGFYEQYF,TGCGCCAGCAGCTTGGAGGCAGGATTCTACGAGCAGTACTTC
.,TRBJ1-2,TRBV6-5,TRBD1,CASSYSGQGANYGYTF,TGTGCCAGCAGTTACTCGGGACAGGGGGCTAACTATGGCTACACCTTC
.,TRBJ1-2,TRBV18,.,CASSSYQGKDGYTF,TGTGCCAGCTCAAGCTACCAGGGAAAGGATGGCTACACCTTC
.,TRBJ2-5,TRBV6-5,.,CASSYSAEGGGETQYF,TGTGCCAGCAGTTACTCCGCTGAGGGGGGAGGGGAGACCCAGTACTTC
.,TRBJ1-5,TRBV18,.,CASSPSGNQPQHF,TGTGCCAGCTCACCATCAGGAAATCAGCCCCAGCATTTT
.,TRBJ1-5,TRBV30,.,CAWSKQDDQPQHF,TGTGCCTGGAGTAAACAGGACGATCAGCCCCAGCATTTT
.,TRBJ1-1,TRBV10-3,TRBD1,CAITGQGATEAFF,TGTGCCATCACCGGACAGGGGGCCACTGAAGCTTTCTTT
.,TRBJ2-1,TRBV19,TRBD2,CASSSGGAGSYNEQFF,TGTGCCAGTAGTAGCGGGGGGGCCGGATCCTACAATGAGCAGTTCTTC